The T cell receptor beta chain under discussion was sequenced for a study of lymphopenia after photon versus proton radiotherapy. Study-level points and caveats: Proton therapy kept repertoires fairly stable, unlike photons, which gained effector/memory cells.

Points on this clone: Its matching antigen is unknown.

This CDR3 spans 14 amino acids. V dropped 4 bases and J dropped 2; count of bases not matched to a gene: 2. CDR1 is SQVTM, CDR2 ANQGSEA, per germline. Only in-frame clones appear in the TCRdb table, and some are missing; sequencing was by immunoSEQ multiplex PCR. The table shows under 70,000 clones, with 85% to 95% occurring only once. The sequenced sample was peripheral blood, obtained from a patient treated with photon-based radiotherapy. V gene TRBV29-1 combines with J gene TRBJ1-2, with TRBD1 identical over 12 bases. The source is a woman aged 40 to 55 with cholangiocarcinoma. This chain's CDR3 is CSVAGTGGNYGYTF. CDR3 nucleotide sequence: TGCAGCGTTGCTGGGACAGGGGGCAACTATGGCTACACCTTC. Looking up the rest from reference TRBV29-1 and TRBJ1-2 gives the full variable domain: SAVISQKPSRDICQRGTSLTIQCQVDSQVTMMFWYRQQPGQSLTLIATANQGSEATYESGFVIDKFPISRPNLTFSTLTVSNMSPEDSSIYLCSVAGTGGNYGYTFGSGTRLTVV.